This T cell receptor (beta chain) was retrieved from a study of T cell repertoires in cytomegalovirus infection. Study results and limitations: CMV-specific TCR beta clonotypes restricted by HLA-C were the ones dominating the ex vivo response.

TCRdb used MiXCR to reprocess the reads, holding one entry per CDR3 protein. The sample shows approximately 76,000 distinct CDR3 sequences, 3.5% to 4.5% of them seen only once. This clonotype was found many times. Its antigen remains unknown. The receptor's source is a human donor in good health (CMV status not recorded). Some clones in this sample may be carry-over from other donors' samples. Sequences were obtained from PBMCs.

The CDR3: CASSFGLAGGGLGDTQYF. The CDR3 region has the DNA TGTGCCAGCAGCTTCGGACTAGCGGGGGGCGGCCTGGGGGATACGCAGTATTTT. The gene calls are TRBV7-6 and TRBJ2-3; 14 bases fit TRBD2. The CDR3 extends over 18 amino acids. V shed 3 bases, J shed 6 bases, and the junction held 11 bases outside the gene matches. Looked up from germline, CDR1 is SGHVS and CDR2 is FNYEAQ.